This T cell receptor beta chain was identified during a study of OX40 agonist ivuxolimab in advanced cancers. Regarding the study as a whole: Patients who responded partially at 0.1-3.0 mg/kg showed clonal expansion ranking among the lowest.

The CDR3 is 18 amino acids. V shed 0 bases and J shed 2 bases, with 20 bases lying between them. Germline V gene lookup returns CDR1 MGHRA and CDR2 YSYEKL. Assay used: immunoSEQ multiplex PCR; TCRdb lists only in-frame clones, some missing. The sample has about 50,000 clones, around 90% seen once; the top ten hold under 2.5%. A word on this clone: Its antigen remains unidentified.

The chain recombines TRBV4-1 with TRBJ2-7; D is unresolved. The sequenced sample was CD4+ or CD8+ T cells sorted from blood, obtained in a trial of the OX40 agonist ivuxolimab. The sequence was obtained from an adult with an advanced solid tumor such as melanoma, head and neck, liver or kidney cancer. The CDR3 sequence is CASSQDLQRLGVPYEQYF. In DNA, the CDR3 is TGCGCCAGCAGCCAAGATCTCCAACGACTGGGTGTCCCCTACGAGCAGTACTTC.